This is a list of T cell receptor beta chains from one sample in a study of blood T cell repertoires in COVID-19. Only in-frame clones appear in the TCRdb table, and some are missing; sequencing was by immunoSEQ multiplex PCR. The table records around 140,000 clones, 84% of them present only once. The source material was PBMCs or T cells enriched from blood (not recorded which). The receptors shown here come from a man aged 40-50 years with acute COVID-19. Both conserved end residues are part of each CDR3. A D gene is named only where the DNA matches it firmly. A row's size may be missing; if present it is once, few, many or a size class.

J | size | D | V | CDR3 | DNA
TRBJ2-7 | NA | TRBD1 | TRBV6-5 | CASSRDRGTEQYF | TGTGCCAGCAGTAGGGACAGGGGGACCGAGCAGTACTTC
TRBJ2-5 | NA | TRBD2 | TRBV11-2 | CASSLTLAGGRETQYF | TGTGCCAGCAGCTTAACCTTAGCGGGAGGTAGGGAGACCCAGTACTTC
TRBJ1-4 | NA | NA | TRBV18 | CASTASRDEKLFF | TGTGCCAGCACCGCCTCCAGGGATGAAAAACTGTTTTTT
TRBJ2-7 | NA | TRBD2 | TRBV28 | CASTNSGTTVENEQYF | TGTGCCAGCACCAACTCCGGGACTACGGTTGAGAACGAGCAGTACTTC
TRBJ1-2 | once | NA | TRBV6-5 | CAGATANYGYTF | TGTGCCGGAGCGACAGCTAACTATGGCTACACCTTC
TRBJ2-7 | NA | NA | TRBV28 | CASSSGGHPSEQYF | TGTGCCAGCAGTTCCGGGGGGCACCCCAGCGAGCAGTACTTC
TRBJ1-2 | few | TRBD1 | TRBV15 | CATSRTTGGGYTF | TGTGCCACCAGCAGGACCACAGGGGGTGGCTACACCTTC
TRBJ2-7 | NA | TRBD1 | TRBV28 | CASSPLVQGAFYEQYF | TGTGCCAGCAGCCCGTTGGTGCAGGGGGCGTTTTACGAGCAGTACTTC
TRBJ1-1 | NA | NA | TRBV6-5 | CASTPANDGRAFF | TGTGCCAGCACCCCGGCTAATGATGGGAGGGCTTTCTTT
TRBJ2-5 | NA | TRBD2 | TRBV3-1/TRBV3-2 | CASSFGLAGGETQYF | TGTGCCAGCAGCTTTGGACTAGCGGGAGGAGAGACCCAGTACTTC
TRBJ2-3 | NA | NA | TRBV6-6 | CASSHTDTQYF | TGTGCCAGCAGCCACACAGATACGCAGTATTTT
TRBJ1-6 | NA | NA | TRBV6-5 | CASSYGQASPLHF | TGTGCCAGCAGTTACGGGCAGGCCTCACCCCTCCACTTT
TRBJ2-5 | NA | NA | TRBV7-2 | CASSLGLGETQYF | TGTGCCAGCAGCTTAGGCCTCGGAGAGACCCAGTACTTC
TRBJ2-7 | NA | NA | TRBV10-3 | CAISEQGSSYEQYF | TGTGCCATCAGTGAACAGGGTAGCTCCTACGAGCAGTACTTC
TRBJ2-3 | NA | NA | TRBV24-1 | CATSDSVLDTQYF | TGTGCCACCAGTGATTCAGTATTAGATACGCAGTATTTT
TRBJ1-1 | NA | TRBD1 | TRBV7-9 | CASSVDRGPNGAFF | TGTGCCAGCAGCGTAGACAGGGGACCGAACGGAGCTTTCTTT
TRBJ1-4 | once | TRBD1 | TRBV2 | CASTGTGNEKLFF | TGTGCCAGCACCGGGACAGGGAATGAAAAACTGTTTTTT
TRBJ1-6 | NA | NA | TRBV5-1 | CASSLDRSSYNSPLHF | TGCGCCAGCAGCTTGGACAGGAGCTCCTATAATTCACCCCTCCACTTT
TRBJ2-2 | NA | TRBD2 | TRBV6-5 | CASRSTGGIGELFF | TGTGCCAGCAGGTCAACGGGAGGGATCGGGGAGCTGTTTTTT
TRBJ1-1 | once | NA | TRBV5-6 | CASSRGEGSTFF | TGTGCCAGCAGCCGTGGGGAGGGCAGCACTTTCTTT
TRBJ2-3 | once | TRBD2 | TRBV6-1 | CASSVSPAGALPGTQYF | TGTGCCAGCAGTGTCTCTCCGGCGGGAGCGCTCCCCGGTACGCAGTATTTT
TRBJ1-5 | few | TRBD1 | TRBV29-1 | CSVGTGVDQPQHF | TGCAGCGTTGGGACAGGGGTAGATCAGCCCCAGCATTTT
TRBJ2-1 | NA | TRBD2 | TRBV19 | CASSFSGSRNEQFF | TGTGCCAGTAGTTTTAGCGGGAGTCGAAATGAGCAGTTCTTC
TRBJ2-3 | NA | TRBD2 | TRBV20-1 | CSASRSASGATDTQYF | TGCAGTGCTAGTAGGTCAGCTAGCGGGGCGACAGATACGCAGTATTTT
TRBJ1-2 | NA | NA | TRBV19 | CASTDGQLNYGYTF | TGTGCCAGTACCGATGGACAGCTAAACTATGGCTACACCTTC
TRBJ2-7 | NA | NA | TRBV2 | CASLLSPRAYEQYF | TGTGCCAGCTTACTCAGCCCCAGGGCCTACGAGCAGTACTTC
TRBJ2-1 | once | NA | TRBV19 | CASTAGYNEQFF | TGTGCCAGTACTGCAGGCTACAATGAGCAGTTCTTC
TRBJ1-1 | NA | NA | TRBV18 | CASSPRESGNTEAFF | TGTGCCAGCTCACCAAGAGAGAGCGGGAACACTGAAGCTTTCTTT
TRBJ1-1 | once | TRBD1 | TRBV4-2 | CASSQEGLGTGALDTEAFF | TGTGCCAGCAGCCAAGAGGGACTTGGAACAGGGGCCCTAGACACTGAAGCTTTCTTT
TRBJ1-6 | NA | NA | TRBV11-1 | CASRLQVLENSPLHF | TGTGCCAGCAGACTCCAGGTTCTCGAGAATTCACCCCTCCACTTT
TRBJ2-3 | NA | TRBD1 | TRBV11-2 | CASSQDRVDTQYF | TGTGCCAGCAGCCAAGACAGGGTGGATACGCAGTATTTT